The rows below give T cell receptor beta chains drawn from one sample of a study of shared clonotypes between healthy human individuals. Profiling relied on immunoSEQ multiplex PCR, and the TCRdb table lists in-frame clones only, not all of them. The table shows around 1.6 million clones, with 98% occurring only once. Sequenced sample: naive CD4+ T cells sorted from blood. Receptors were obtained from a young man in good health. The CDR3 runs from the conserved cysteine through the conserved F or W. The order of the fields is clone size, V gene, D gene, J gene, CDR3 DNA, CDR3 protein. The D gene is left open where the match is weak. A row's size may be missing; if present it is once, few, many or a size class.

.	TRBV7-9	.	TRBJ2-7	TGTGCCAGCAGCCCGAGCTCCTACGAGCAGTACTTC	CASSPSSYEQYF
.	TRBV7-8	TRBD2	TRBJ2-7	TGTGCCAGCAGCTTATCAAGACTAGCGGGGAACCCTCGTGAGCAGTACTTC	CASSLSRLAGNPREQYF
once	TRBV5-6	.	TRBJ2-7	TGTGCCAGCAGCTTGTACCAGGCCCTGGAGCAGTACTTC	CASSLYQALEQYF
.	TRBV28	TRBD1	TRBJ1-2	TGTGCCAGCAGTTTATGGGGGACAGCAAACTATGGCTACACCTTC	CASSLWGTANYGYTF
.	TRBV5-1	.	TRBJ2-6	TGCGCCAGCAGCTTGAAGTTCTCTGGGGCCAACGTCCTGACTTTC	CASSLKFSGANVLTF
.	TRBV5-1	TRBD2	TRBJ2-5	TGCGCCAGCCTTCGGACTAGCGGGAGTGAGACCCAGTACTTC	CASLRTSGSETQYF
.	TRBV5-1	.	TRBJ2-1	TGCGCCAGCAGCTTGGGGGCCCCGCACAATGAGCAGTTCTTC	CASSLGAPHNEQFF
.	TRBV18	.	TRBJ1-2	TGTGCCAGCTCACCACTTTCCGGGCCCCGGGATGGCTACACCTTC	CASSPLSGPRDGYTF
.	TRBV11-2	TRBD1	TRBJ1-2	TGTGCCAGCAGCGTGACAGGGCTCTATGGCTACACCTTC	CASSVTGLYGYTF
.	TRBV5-1	.	TRBJ2-7	TGCGCCAGCAACACAGGGAGCTCCTACGAGCAGTACTTC	CASNTGSSYEQYF
.	TRBV19	.	TRBJ1-5	TGTGCCAGTAGTTCCGGGACATATCATAATCAGCCCCAGCATTTT	CASSSGTYHNQPQHF
.	TRBV5-6	TRBD1	TRBJ2-7	TGTGCCAGCAGAATGACAGGGGTCCACGAGCAGTACTTC	CASRMTGVHEQYF
.	TRBV6-1	TRBD2	TRBJ2-3	TGTGCCAGCAGTGAACCGGCTAGCGGCTACACAGATACGCAGTATTTT	CASSEPASGYTDTQYF
.	TRBV30	TRBD2	TRBJ2-1	TGTGCCTGGACCTCTGCAGGGACCCCCGGACTAGCGGGATTCCATGAGCAGTTCTTC	CAWTSAGTPGLAGFHEQFF
once	TRBV14	.	TRBJ2-2	TGTGCCAGCAGCCAAGTCGTTGGTACCGGGGAGCTGTTTTTT	CASSQVVGTGELFF
.	TRBV5-6	TRBD1	TRBJ1-5	TGTGCCAGCAGCATGTACCGGGACAGCTTAAATCAGCCCCAGCATTTT	CASSMYRDSLNQPQHF
.	TRBV7-3	.	TRBJ1-1	TGTGCCAGCAGCTTAAGTTCAGGGGTGGGGACTGAAGCTTTCTTT	CASSLSSGVGTEAFF
.	TRBV9	.	TRBJ2-2	TGTGCCAGCAGCGTACTAGATTTGGCCGGGGAGCTGTTTTTT	CASSVLDLAGELFF
.	TRBV9	.	TRBJ2-5	TGTGCCAGCAGCGTAGATAGAAGTGAGACCCAGTACTTC	CASSVDRSETQYF
.	TRBV7-8	.	TRBJ1-1	TGTGCCAGCGCTGGACCCAAAACGAACACTGAAGCTTTCTTT	CASAGPKTNTEAFF
.	TRBV1	.	TRBJ2-1	TGCACCAGCAGCCAAGACCCCGGTGGCATCTTCCCCTACAATGAGCAGTTCTTC	CTSSQDPGGIFPYNEQFF
.	TRBV5-1	TRBD2	TRBJ2-1	TGCGCCAGCAGCCCCAACATAGCGGGGAAGGGCTACAATGAGCAGTTCTTC	CASSPNIAGKGYNEQFF
once	TRBV2	.	TRBJ2-7	TGTGCCAGCAGTCCCAGTACATCCTCCTACGAGCAGTACTTC	CASSPSTSSYEQYF
.	TRBV25-1	TRBD1	TRBJ2-7	TGTGCCAGCAGTGCGACAGGGACCTACGAGCAGTACTTC	CASSATGTYEQYF
.	TRBV19	TRBD1	TRBJ1-2	TGTGCCAGCCATCCGGGACAGGTATACTATGGCTACACCTTC	CASHPGQVYYGYTF
.	TRBV11-2	.	TRBJ2-1	TGTGCCAGCAGCTTAGGAAGGGCTTCCTACAATGAGCAGTTCTTC	CASSLGRASYNEQFF
.	TRBV18	TRBD2	TRBJ2-7	TGTGCCAGCTCACCCCTTTCAGTTAAGGCGGGAGGTGCCTACGAGCAGTACTTC	CASSPLSVKAGGAYEQYF
.	TRBV18	TRBD1	TRBJ2-7	TGTGCCAGCTCACCATCGGGACAGACCTACGAGCAGTACTTC	CASSPSGQTYEQYF
.	TRBV28	.	TRBJ2-1	TGTGCCAGCAGTTCCACCGAGGGGGATTACAATGAGCAGTTCTTC	CASSSTEGDYNEQFF
.	TRBV6-5	TRBD2	TRBJ2-4	TGTGCCAGCAGCCTAACCGGGACTAGCGGGAACATTCAGTACTTC	CASSLTGTSGNIQYF
.	TRBV19	TRBD2	TRBJ2-1	TGTGCCAGTAGTCAGCGGGAGGTTTACAATGAGCAGTTCTTC	CASSQREVYNEQFF
.	TRBV9	TRBD2	TRBJ2-1	TGTGCCAGCAGCGTAGGAAAGCGGGAGGGCCAAAATGAGCAGTTCTTC	CASSVGKREGQNEQFF
.	TRBV18	TRBD1	TRBJ2-7	TGTGCCAGCTCACCACTCCGGGACAGATCCTACGAGCAGTACTTC	CASSPLRDRSYEQYF
.	TRBV5-8	TRBD1	TRBJ2-7	TGTGCCAGCAGCTTAGGGACAGGGGCCTACGAGCAGTACTTC	CASSLGTGAYEQYF
.	TRBV10-1	.	TRBJ2-2	TGCGCCAGCAGTGAGGCCGGACAAGCGAACACCGGGGAGCTGTTTTTT	CASSEAGQANTGELFF
.	TRBV5-1	TRBD1	TRBJ2-1	TGCGCCAGCAGCTTGGCCGGGACAGACGAGCAGTTCTTC	CASSLAGTDEQFF
.	TRBV7-8	TRBD1	TRBJ1-5	TGTGCCAGCAGCCTAAACCGGGACAGGGCAAAAGAAACCGGGAATCAGCCCCAGCATTTT	CASSLNRDRAKETGNQPQHF
.	TRBV11-3	TRBD2	TRBJ2-7	TGTGCCAGCAGCTTAGAAACCGGACTAGCGGATGGGAGCGAGCAGTACTTC	CASSLETGLADGSEQYF
.	TRBV29-1	.	TRBJ2-1	TGCAGCGCATCACCCAGGGGATCCTACAATGAGCAGTTCTTC	CSASPRGSYNEQFF
.	TRBV5-6	TRBD1	TRBJ1-1	TGTGCCAGCCTATTGGGACAGCAGAACACTGAAGCTTTCTTT	CASLLGQQNTEAFF
.	TRBV10-3	TRBD1	TRBJ1-4	TGTGCCATCAGTGAGATGGGACAGTCCAATGAAAAACTGTTTTTT	CAISEMGQSNEKLFF
once	TRBV4-1	.	TRBJ2-7	TGCGCCAGCAGCCAAGATCCTCGGGTTCTGTACTTC	CASSQDPRVLYF
.	TRBV18	.	TRBJ2-2	TGTGCCAGCTCACCACCGGTCAGGAGGAACACCGGGGAGCTGTTTTTT	CASSPPVRRNTGELFF
.	TRBV4-1	.	TRBJ2-3	TGCGCCAGCAGCCAAGATCCCGGGACTTCCGGAGGCACAGATACGCAGTATTTT	CASSQDPGTSGGTDTQYF
.	TRBV29-1	.	TRBJ2-5	TGCAGCGCCTGGACTATCCAAGAGACCCAGTACTTC	CSAWTIQETQYF